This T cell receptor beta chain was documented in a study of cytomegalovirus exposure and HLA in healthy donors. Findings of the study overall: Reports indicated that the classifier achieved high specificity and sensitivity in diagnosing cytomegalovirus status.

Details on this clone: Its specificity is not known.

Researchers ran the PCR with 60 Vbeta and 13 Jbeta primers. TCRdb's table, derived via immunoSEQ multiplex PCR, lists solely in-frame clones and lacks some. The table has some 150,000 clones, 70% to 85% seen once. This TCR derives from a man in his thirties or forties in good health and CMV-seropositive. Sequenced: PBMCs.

For the CDR3, the DNA is TGTGCCAGCAGTGTACCACAGGGGGTACGGACTAATGAAAAACTGTTTTTT. Translating it yields CASSVPQGVRTNEKLFF. V gene TRBV6-1 combines with J gene TRBJ1-4; 8 bases match TRBD1. The CDR3 consists of 17 residues. V gave up 4 bases and J gave up 2 bases; unmatched junction bases: 9. Germline V lookup: CDR1 MNHNS, CDR2 SASEGT.